The rows below give T cell receptor beta chains drawn from one sample of a study of monozygotic twins with inflammatory bowel disease. Using the 5' RACE reads, TCRdb records one entry per CDR3 protein without DNA. The sample's table shows 93,000 or so distinct CDR3 sequences. The sequenced sample was blood. The receptors shown here come from a human donor with ulcerative colitis or Crohn's disease, or a healthy co-twin of an affected twin (not recorded which). The CDR3 runs from the conserved cysteine through the conserved F or W.

j_call,v_call,cdr3_aa
TRBJ2-2,TRBV12-3/TRBV12-4,CASSWGRAKLTGELFF
TRBJ2-7,TRBV4-2,CASSQDPGHSYEQYF
TRBJ1-5,TRBV27,CASSPVQGHQPQHF
TRBJ1-2,TRBV6-5,CASSFHRGPTNYGYTF
TRBJ1-4,TRBV9,CASSQRTAGLGEKLFF
TRBJ2-3,TRBV5-1,CASSPVPTDTQYF
TRBJ2-5,TRBV12-3/TRBV12-4,CASRKGPGTSETQYF
TRBJ1-4,TRBV25-1,CASSPWTRGEKLFF
TRBJ2-7,TRBV20-1,CSAGTMFRSGF
TRBJ2-7,TRBV5-6,CASSVANSYEQYF
TRBJ2-7,TRBV19,CASKGPYEQYF
TRBJ2-5,TRBV7-8,CASSSGTGKGETQYF
TRBJ2-7,TRBV7-2,CASSLRTGGLYEQYF
TRBJ2-7,TRBV7-9,CASSFAGAREQYF
TRBJ2-1,TRBV7-9,CASSLRLAGDDNEQFF
TRBJ2-1,TRBV11-2,CASSLGREKLFF
TRBJ2-1,TRBV19,CASTQGDNWYNEQFF
TRBJ2-2,TRBV5-1,CASSLGAPNTGELFF
TRBJ2-1,TRBV12-3/TRBV12-4,CASSLSGRNEQFF
TRBJ2-5,TRBV24-1,CATSDADRGEETQYF
TRBJ1-2,TRBV5-1,CASRQGNYGYTF
TRBJ1-3,TRBV20-1,CSARTDRGGLSSGNTIYF
TRBJ2-3,TRBV20-1,CSAHLAGGSDTQYF
TRBJ1-4,TRBV10-3,CAIGTPHEKLFF
TRBJ2-6,TRBV2,CASNLNSGANVLTF
TRBJ2-3,TRBV7-2,CASRTTSGRLDTQYF
TRBJ2-2,TRBV9,CASSSDRGNTGELFF
TRBJ2-1,TRBV29-1,CSVDRRVGGEQFF
TRBJ2-3,TRBV20-1,CSARGLKSGERTDTQYF
TRBJ1-2,TRBV7-2,CASSQREGPYGYTF
TRBJ2-3,TRBV30,CAWSVAPPGTDTQYF
TRBJ2-7,TRBV7-9,CASSSGSSYEQYF
TRBJ2-7,TRBV4-3,CASSQDSGQGYEQYF
TRBJ1-2,TRBV12-3/TRBV12-4,CASSFVAGAGYTF
TRBJ2-7,TRBV29-1,CSARERYEQYF
TRBJ1-1,TRBV25-1,CASSESGRKIAEAFF
TRBJ1-5,TRBV7-2,CASSLVPGVGQPQHF
TRBJ2-7,TRBV28,CASQGRMDRGRYEQYF
TRBJ1-4,TRBV7-2,CASRRTGSEKLFF
TRBJ2-3,TRBV7-8,CASSPGIIPDTQYF
TRBJ2-1,TRBV20-1,CSAPQGYNEQFF
TRBJ2-3,TRBV5-1,CASSLDGTSTDTQYF
TRBJ2-2,TRBV11-1,CASSLRRVSGELFF
TRBJ2-7,TRBV4-2,CASRLTQGATYEQYF
TRBJ2-1,TRBV7-8,CASSLRNSGGAGGEQFF